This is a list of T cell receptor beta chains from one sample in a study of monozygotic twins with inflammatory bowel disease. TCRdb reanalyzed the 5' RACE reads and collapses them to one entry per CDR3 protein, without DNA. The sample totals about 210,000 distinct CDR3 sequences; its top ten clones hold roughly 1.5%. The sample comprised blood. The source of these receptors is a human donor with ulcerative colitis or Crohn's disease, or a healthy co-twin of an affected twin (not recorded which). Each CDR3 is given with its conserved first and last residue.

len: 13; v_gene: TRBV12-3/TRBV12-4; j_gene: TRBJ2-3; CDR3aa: CASRRGFTDTQYF
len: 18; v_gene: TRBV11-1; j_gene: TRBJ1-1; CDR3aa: CASSLVFGWAAMNTEAFF
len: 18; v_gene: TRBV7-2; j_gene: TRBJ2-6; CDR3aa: CASSLAWGRASGANVLTF
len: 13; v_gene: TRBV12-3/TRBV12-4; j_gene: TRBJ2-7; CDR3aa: CASSYGDAYEQYF
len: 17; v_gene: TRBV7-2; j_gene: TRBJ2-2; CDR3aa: CASSITLAGSNTGELFF
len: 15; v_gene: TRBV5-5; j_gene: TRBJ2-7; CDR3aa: CASSLAPGRQYEQYF
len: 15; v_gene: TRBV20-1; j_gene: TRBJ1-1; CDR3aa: CSASHGHGMNTEAFF
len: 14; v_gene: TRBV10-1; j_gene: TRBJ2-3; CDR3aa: CASPAGEPTDTQYF
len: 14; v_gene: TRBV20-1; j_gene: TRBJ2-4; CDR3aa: CSATRGSGKNMQYF
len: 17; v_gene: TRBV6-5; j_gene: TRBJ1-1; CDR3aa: CASSYPPPGRGDTEAFF
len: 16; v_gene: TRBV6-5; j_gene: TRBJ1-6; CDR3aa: CASSFSRGSYNSPLHF
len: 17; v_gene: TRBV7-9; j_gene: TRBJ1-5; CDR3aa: CASSPEASGTLNQPQHF
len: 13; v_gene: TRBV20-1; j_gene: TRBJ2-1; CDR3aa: CSANPVSYNEQFF
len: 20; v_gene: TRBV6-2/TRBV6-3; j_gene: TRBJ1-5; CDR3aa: CASSYDWGQGGTRGNQPQHF
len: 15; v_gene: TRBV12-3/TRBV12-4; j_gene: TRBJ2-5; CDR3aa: CASSSTGGRGETQYF
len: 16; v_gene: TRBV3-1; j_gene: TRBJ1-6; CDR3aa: CASSPPGTAYNSPLHF
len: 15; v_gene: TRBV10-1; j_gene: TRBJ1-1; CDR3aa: CASSVSGVPNTEAFF
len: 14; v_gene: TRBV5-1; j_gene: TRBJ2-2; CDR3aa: CASSQDSGTGELFF
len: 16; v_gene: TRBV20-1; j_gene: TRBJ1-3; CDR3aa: CSARDSSLQGWNTIYF
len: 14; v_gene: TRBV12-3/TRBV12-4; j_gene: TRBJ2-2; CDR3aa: CASSLFRNTGELFF
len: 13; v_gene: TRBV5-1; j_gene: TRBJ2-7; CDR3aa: CASSLGGIYEQYF
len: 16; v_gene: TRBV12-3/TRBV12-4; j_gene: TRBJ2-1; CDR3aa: CASTLGGFTPYNEQFF
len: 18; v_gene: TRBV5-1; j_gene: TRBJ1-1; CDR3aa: CASSWLLSADRESTEAFF
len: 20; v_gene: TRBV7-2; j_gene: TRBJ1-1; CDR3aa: CASSFAGRLGYGYENTEAFF
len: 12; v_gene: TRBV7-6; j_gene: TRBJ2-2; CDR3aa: CASSLHRGELFF
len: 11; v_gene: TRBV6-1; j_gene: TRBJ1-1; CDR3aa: CASSVTGEAFF
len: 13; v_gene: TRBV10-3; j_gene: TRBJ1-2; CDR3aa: CAITELRSNGYTF
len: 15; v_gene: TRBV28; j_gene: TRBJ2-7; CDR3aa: CASSSPGTGAYEQYF
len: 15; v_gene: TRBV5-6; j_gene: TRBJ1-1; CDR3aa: CASSLYGRYSSEAFF
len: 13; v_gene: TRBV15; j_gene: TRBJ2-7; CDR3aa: CATSRTLGDEQYF
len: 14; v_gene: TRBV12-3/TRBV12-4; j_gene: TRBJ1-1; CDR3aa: CASSLSQKNTEAFF
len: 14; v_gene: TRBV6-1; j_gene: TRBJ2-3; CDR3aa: CASSREDSTDTQHF
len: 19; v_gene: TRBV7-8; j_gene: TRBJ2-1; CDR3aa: CASAKYPAPLRGHYNEQFF
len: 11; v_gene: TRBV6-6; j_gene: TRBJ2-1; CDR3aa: CASITGNEQFF
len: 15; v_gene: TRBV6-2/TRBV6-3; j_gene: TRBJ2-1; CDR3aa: CASSYPGQGFRGQFF
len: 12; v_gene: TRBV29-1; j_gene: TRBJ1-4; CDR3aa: CSVEGDREKLFF
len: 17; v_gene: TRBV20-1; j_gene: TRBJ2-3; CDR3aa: CSARVHRLVWVTDTQYF
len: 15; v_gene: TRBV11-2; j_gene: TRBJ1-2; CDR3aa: CASSQGTSTGYGYTF
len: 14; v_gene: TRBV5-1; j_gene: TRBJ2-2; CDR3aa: CASSPISRTGELFF
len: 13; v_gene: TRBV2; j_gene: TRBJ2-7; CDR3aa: CASRDVDSYEQYF
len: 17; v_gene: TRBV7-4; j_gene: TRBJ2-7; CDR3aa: CASSLAPSAAGNYEQYF
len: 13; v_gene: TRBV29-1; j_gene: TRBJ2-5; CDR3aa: CSVRIGAGETQYF
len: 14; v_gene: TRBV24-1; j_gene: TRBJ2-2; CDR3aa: CATSDPTTLGELFF
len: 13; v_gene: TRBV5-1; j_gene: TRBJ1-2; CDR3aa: CASSLGIGYGYTF
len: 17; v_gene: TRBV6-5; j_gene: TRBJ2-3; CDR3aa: CASSYSTILGFQDTQYF
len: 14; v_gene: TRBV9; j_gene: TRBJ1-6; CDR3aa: CASSSRVANSPLHF
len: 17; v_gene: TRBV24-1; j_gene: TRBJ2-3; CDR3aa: CATSGPQEGATTDTQYF
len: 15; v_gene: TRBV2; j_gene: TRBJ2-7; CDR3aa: CASTSGGRSSYEQYF
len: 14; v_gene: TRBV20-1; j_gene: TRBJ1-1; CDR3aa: CSAKGQPISTEAFF